The next 26 T cell receptor beta chains were all read from a single sample in a study of blood T cell repertoires in COVID-19. Assay: immunoSEQ multiplex PCR; the TCRdb copy retains only in-frame clones and omits some. Here the sample spans 140,000 to 150,000 clones, more than 75% being singletons. Sequencing input: PBMCs or T cells enriched from blood (not recorded which). These receptors all come from a woman younger than 45 with acute COVID-19.

This chain connects TRBV3-1 (or the pseudogene TRBV3-2) to TRBJ1-1; D gene unclear. The V end lost 4 bases, the J end lost 7 bases, and 22 bases lay between the germline ends. CDR3 length: 16 residues. Germline V CDR1 and CDR2: LGHDT, YNNKEL (reference sequence). The CDR3 loop is CASSPPVIGSSLEAFF. The CDR3 DNA sequence: TGTGCCAGCAGCCCTCCTGTAATTGGGAGTTCTCTTGAAGCTTTCTTT.

In its sample, this clone was seen a few times. V gene TRBV6-1 combines with J gene TRBJ2-3, with TRBD2 matching 12 bases. Trimming at V came to 2 bases and at J to 2 bases, leaving 5 bases not matched to a gene. CDR1 and CDR2 from the germline V gene are MNHNS and SASEGT. The CDR3 is 17 amino acids. The CDR3 DNA sequence: TGTGCCAGCAGTGAATTTGGACTAGCGGGGATCACAGATACGCAGTATTTT. It yields the protein CASSEFGLAGITDTQYF.

The rearrangement links TRBV9 to TRBJ1-2; weak D call: TRBD1 (5 bases). Germline-derived CDR1 and CDR2 are SGDLS and YYNGEE. Trimming removed 4 bases from V and 6 bases from J, with 16 bases in between. The CDR3 is 14 amino acids. The CDR3 loop is CASSPWGPLDGYTF. As DNA, the CDR3 is TGTGCCAGCAGCCCCTGGGGCCCGTTAGATGGCTACACCTTC.

CDR3 sequence reads: CASSSTLAGGGELFF. DNA of the CDR3: TGTGCCAGCAGTTCTACACTAGCGGGAGGTGGGGAGCTGTTTTTT. The gene calls are TRBV27 and TRBJ2-2; the match to TRBD2 covers 12 bases. The CDR3 is 15 residues long. The V gene's germline CDR1 is MNHEY and CDR2 SMNVEV (reference sequence). Losses at the gene ends were 4 bases for V and 8 bases for J; bases not matched to a gene: 5.

The CDR3: CASSLVGTPNSNQPQHF. The CDR3 DNA reads TGTGCCAGCAGCTTAGTCGGGACACCAAATAGCAATCAGCCCCAGCATTTT. The gene calls are TRBV7-2 and TRBJ1-5; D is possibly TRBD1 (6 bases). The germline CDR1 and CDR2 sequences are SGHTA and FQGNSA. The CDR3 has 17 amino acids. Trimming pared 1 base from V and 0 bases from J, leaving 13 bases between.

The CDR3 nucleotides read TGCGCCAGCAGTTATACCGGGACTGGAAACACCATATATTTT. Its protein is CASSYTGTGNTIYF. The chain recombines TRBV5-1 with TRBJ1-3; D ambiguous. Trimming removed 5 bases at V and 2 bases at J, with 11 bases between. The CDR3 has 14 amino acids. Germline CDR1 is SGHRS and CDR2 is YFSETQ.

This clone was seen a few times. This chain links TRBV18 with TRBJ2-7; D perhaps matches TRBD1 (6 bases). Germline V CDR1 and CDR2: KGHSH, LQKENI. The CDR3 runs to 15 residues. Trimming shortened V by 3 bases and J by 2 bases, and 14 bases separated the two germline ends. The CDR3 reads CASSPSRDNPYEQYF. CDR3 DNA sequence: TGTGCCAGCTCACCGAGTCGGGACAATCCCTACGAGCAGTACTTC.

The chain combines TRBV18 with TRBJ2-3; D not resolved. CDR1 and CDR2 from the germline V gene are KGHSH and LQKENI. This CDR3 spans 13 amino acids. The V end was cut by 5 bases, the J end by 5 bases, with 11 bases between. The CDR3 DNA follows: TGTGCCAGCTCAAGGCAAGAGGTAGATACGCAGTATTTT. Translating it yields CASSRQEVDTQYF.

Concerning this clone: At one of its ends the junction is not consistent with the germline gene, which may arise from a read error. Here the CDR3 reads CASSQYKEQFF. The CDR3 DNA is TGTGCCAGCAGCCAATACAAGGAGCAGTTCTTC. The V and J genes are TRBV3-1 (or the pseudogene TRBV3-2) and TRBJ2-1; no clear D gene. The CDR3 runs 11 residues. The germline V gene has CDR1 LGHDT and CDR2 YNNKEL (reference sequence).

CDR3 in DNA: TGTGCCGCTGGGACTAGCGGGAAGAGAGAGACCCAGTACTTC. Translation: CAAGTSGKRETQYF. The gene calls are TRBV2 and TRBJ2-5, with 13 nucleotides matching TRBD2. The CDR3 consists of 14 residues. V was clipped by 11 bases and J by 4 bases; unmatched bases: 7. Germline assignment: CDR1 SNHLY and CDR2 FYNNEI.

The chain links TRBV3-1 (or the pseudogene TRBV3-2) to TRBJ2-7; D gene unclear. V dropped 2 bases and J dropped 3 bases, with 14 bases sitting between them. CDR1 is LGHDT, CDR2 YNNKEL, per germline (reference sequence). The length of the CDR3 is 15 residues. DNA for the CDR3: TGTGCCAGCAGCCAAAGACACCACTCAAGCTACGAGCAGTACTTC. It is translated as CASSQRHHSSYEQYF.

The chain combines TRBV18 with TRBJ1-1, with 8 bases that match TRBD1. CDR1 KGHSH and CDR2 LQKENI come from the germline V gene. CDR3 length: 16 residues. The V gene end was trimmed by 2 bases and the J gene end by 0 bases; junction bases not matched to a gene: 5. Written as DNA, the CDR3 is TGTGCCAGCTCACCAGAAACAGGGGGTGTGAACACTGAAGCTTTCTTT. Translated, it gives CASSPETGGVNTEAFF.

This sequence joins TRBV11-2 and TRBJ1-2; 8 nucleotides align to TRBD1. This CDR3 spans 13 amino acids. Germline trimming cut 5 bases from V and 8 bases from J; bases unmatched to any gene: 7. Germline lookup yields CDR1 SGHAT and CDR2 FQNNGV. Written as DNA, the CDR3 is TGTGCCAGCAGCCTCGGACAGGGTACCGGCTACACCTTC. This gives the protein CASSLGQGTGYTF. The complete variable domain, with remaining parts taken from reference TRBV11-2 and TRBJ1-2, reads EAGVAQSPRYKIIEKRQSVAFWCNPISGHATLYWYQQILGQGPKLLIQFQNNGVVDDSQLPKDRFSAERLKGVDSTLKIQPAKLEDSAVYLCASSLGQGTGYTFGSGTRLTVV.

V and J are TRBV2 and TRBJ1-1; TRBD1 matches 7 bases. CDR1 is SNHLY, CDR2 FYNNEI, per germline. The trim removed 5 bases at V and 5 bases at J, leaving 5 bases unmatched. The CDR3 contains 13 residues. This CDR3 reads CASSSGGWTEAFF. CDR3 DNA sequence: TGTGCCAGCAGTTCAGGGGGATGGACTGAAGCTTTCTTT.

The CDR3 bases are TGTGCCAGCAGTGGACAGGGGGCGACCGGGGAGCTGTTTTTT. Translating gives CASSGQGATGELFF. The chain combines TRBV25-1 with TRBJ2-2; 10 nucleotides agree with TRBD1. Germline CDR1 is MGHDK and CDR2 is SYGVNS. J gave up 5 bases and V 4 bases, and 1 base lay outside the gene matches. This CDR3 is built from 14 residues. The full variable domain, completed using reference TRBV25-1 and TRBJ2-2, is EADIYQTPRYLVIGTGKKITLECSQTMGHDKMYWYQQDPGMELHLIHYSYGVNSTEKGDLSSESTVSRIRTEHFPLTLESARPSHTSQYLCASSGQGATGELFFGEGSRLTVL.

This chain joins TRBV28 and TRBJ1-1; D is perhaps TRBD1 (6 bases). The V and J ends lost 5 bases and 1 base respectively, with 11 bases between them. The CDR3 is 14 amino acids. Per germline, CDR1 MDHEN and CDR2 SYDVKM. As DNA, the CDR3 is TGTGCCAGCAGTGTTTACAGGGAGAACACTGAAGCTTTCTTT. Amino acid sequence: CASSVYRENTEAFF.

This clone was observed at least ten times. This sequence joins TRBV28 and TRBJ1-4, with a weak D call TRBD1 (5 bases). The CDR3 sequence is 14 residues long. V was clipped by 5 bases and J by 8 bases, with 15 bases between them. The germline V gene encodes CDR1 MDHEN and CDR2 SYDVKM. The DNA of the CDR3 is TGTGCCAGCAGTCCTCCGGGACTCTGGGAAAAACTGTTTTTT. Protein product: CASSPPGLWEKLFF.

This clone showed up just a few times. The chain has TRBV2 and TRBJ2-1, with D hard to call. With 6 bases removed from V and 5 bases from J, the gap between germline ends came to 8 bases. The germline CDR1 and CDR2 sequences are SNHLY and FYNNEI. The CDR3 runs to 12 residues. Here the CDR3 DNA reads TGTGCCAGCAGCCCCGAGGACAATGAGCAGTTCTTC. Translated: CASSPEDNEQFF.

The chain couples TRBV3-1 (or the pseudogene TRBV3-2) to TRBJ1-4; a weak D match, TRBD1 (5 bases). Germline V lookup: CDR1 LGHDT, CDR2 YNNKEL (reference sequence). V lost 0 bases to trimming and J lost 5 bases, with 10 bases between them. The CDR3 is made up of 15 amino acids. CDR3 bases: TGTGCCAGCAGCCAAGAAGGCCCAGGGAATGAAAAACTGTTTTTT. Its translation is CASSQEGPGNEKLFF.

This rearrangement joins TRBV29-1 to TRBJ1-4, with D hard to call. CDR1 SQVTM and CDR2 ANQGSEA come from the germline V gene. The CDR3 runs to 13 residues. The V end was cut by 4 bases, the J end by 0 bases, with 6 bases between. The CDR3 spells CSVAVATNEKLFF. CDR3 in DNA: TGCAGCGTTGCGGTTGCAACTAATGAAAAACTGTTTTTT.

The rearrangement uses TRBV5-1 and TRBJ1-1; no clear D. Per the germline V gene, CDR1 is SGHRS and CDR2 is YFSETQ. Trimming removed 5 bases at V and 1 base at J, with 9 bases between. This CDR3 has 13 residues. The DNA for the CDR3 is TGCGCCAGCAGGGCATCAGAGAACACTGAAGCTTTCTTT. Its translation: CASRASENTEAFF.

DNA for the CDR3: TGTGCCAGCAGTCTTGACCGGGTGAGAACTGAAGCTTTCTTT. Translation gives CASSLDRVRTEAFF. V is TRBV27 and J is TRBJ1-1; no reliable D call. The CDR3 is 14 residues long. The germline V gene has CDR1 MNHEY and CDR2 SMNVEV (reference sequence). The germline V and J ends were trimmed by 5 bases and 5 bases, with 15 bases remaining between them.

In nucleotides, the CDR3 is TGTGCCAGCAGCGTCTTAAACTCACCCATAGATACGCAGTATTTT. Translated: CASSVLNSPIDTQYF. J is TRBJ2-3 and V is TRBV9; D call uncertain. Germline loops: CDR1 SGDLS, CDR2 YYNGEE. Trimming removed 2 bases at V and 5 bases at J, with 15 bases between. The CDR3 length is 15 residues.

The genes are TRBV15 and TRBJ2-1; 9 bases match TRBD2. The CDR3 is made up of 16 amino acids. Trimming removed 0 bases from V and 0 bases from J; junction bases left unmatched: 0. Germline V lookup: CDR1 LNHNV, CDR2 YYDKDF (reference sequence). CDR3 sequence: CATSRETSGSYNEQFF. The CDR3 bases are TGTGCCACCAGCAGAGAGACTAGCGGCTCCTACAATGAGCAGTTCTTC.

V and J are TRBV29-1 and TRBJ2-2, with D perhaps matching TRBD1 (6 bases). Germline V CDR1 and CDR2: SQVTM, ANQGSEA. Trimming pared 3 bases from V and 1 base from J, leaving 6 bases between. This CDR3 spans 13 amino acids. In DNA, the CDR3 is TGCAGCGTTGAGGGACAGAACACCGGGGAGCTGTTTTTT. As protein: CSVEGQNTGELFF.

This chain links TRBV9 with TRBJ2-1, with 10 bases fitting TRBD1. J lost 7 bases, V lost 3 bases, and 7 bases had no gene match. Germline CDR1 reads SGDLS; CDR2 reads YYNGEE. The CDR3 totals 15 residues. The CDR3 sequence is CASSGRDRGWNEQFF. In nucleotides, the CDR3 is TGTGCCAGCAGCGGCCGGGACAGGGGTTGGAATGAGCAGTTCTTC. The variable domain in full, completed from reference TRBV9 and TRBJ2-1, reads DSGVTQTPKHLITATGQRVTLRCSPRSGDLSVYWYQQSLDQGLQFLIQYYNGEERAKGNILERFSAQQFPDLHSELNLSSLELGDSALYFCASSGRDRGWNEQFFGPGTRLTVL.